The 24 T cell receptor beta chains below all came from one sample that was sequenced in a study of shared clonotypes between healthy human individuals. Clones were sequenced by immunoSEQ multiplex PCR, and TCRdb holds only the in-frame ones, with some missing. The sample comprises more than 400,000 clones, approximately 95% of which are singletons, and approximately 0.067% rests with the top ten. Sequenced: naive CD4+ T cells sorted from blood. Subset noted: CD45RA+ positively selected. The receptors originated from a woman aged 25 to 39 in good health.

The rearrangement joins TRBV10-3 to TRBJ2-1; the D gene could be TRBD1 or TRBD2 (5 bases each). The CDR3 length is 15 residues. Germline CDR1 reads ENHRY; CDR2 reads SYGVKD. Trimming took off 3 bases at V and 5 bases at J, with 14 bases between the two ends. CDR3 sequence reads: CAISEFVGTNNEQFF. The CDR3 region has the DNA TGTGCCATCAGTGAATTCGTGGGGACGAACAATGAGCAGTTCTTC.

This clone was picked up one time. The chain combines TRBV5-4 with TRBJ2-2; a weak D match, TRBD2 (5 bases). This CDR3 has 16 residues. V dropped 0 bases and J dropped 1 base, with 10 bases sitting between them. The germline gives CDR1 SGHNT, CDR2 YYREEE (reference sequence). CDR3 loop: CASSLAARVNTGELFF. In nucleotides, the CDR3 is TGTGCCAGCAGCTTGGCCGCGCGGGTGAACACCGGGGAGCTGTTTTTT.

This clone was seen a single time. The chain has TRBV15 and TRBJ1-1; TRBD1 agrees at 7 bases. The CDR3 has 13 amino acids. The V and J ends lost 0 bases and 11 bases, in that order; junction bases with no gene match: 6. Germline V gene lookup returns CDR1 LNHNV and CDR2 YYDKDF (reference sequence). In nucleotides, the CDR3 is TGTGCCACCAGCAGAGATCCCGACAGGGAGGCTTTCTTT. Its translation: CATSRDPDREAFF.

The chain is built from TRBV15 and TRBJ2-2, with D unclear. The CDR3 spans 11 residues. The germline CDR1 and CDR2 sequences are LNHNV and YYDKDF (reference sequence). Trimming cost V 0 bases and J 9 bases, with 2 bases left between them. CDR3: CATSRDRELFF. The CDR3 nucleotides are TGTGCCACCAGCAGAGATAGGGAGCTGTTTTTT.

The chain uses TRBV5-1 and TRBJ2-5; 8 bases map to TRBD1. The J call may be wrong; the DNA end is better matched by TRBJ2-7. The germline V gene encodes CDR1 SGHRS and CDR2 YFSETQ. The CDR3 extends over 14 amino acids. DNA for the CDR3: TGCGCCAGCAGCTTGGACAGGGGGACTGACGAGCAGTACTTC. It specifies CASSLDRGTDEQYF.

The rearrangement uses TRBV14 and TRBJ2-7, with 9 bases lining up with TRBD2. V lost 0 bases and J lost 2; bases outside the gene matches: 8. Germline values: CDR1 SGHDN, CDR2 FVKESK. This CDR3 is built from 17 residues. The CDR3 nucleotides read TGTGCCAGCAGCCAAGACGAAGCGCGGGAGGGAGCCTACGAGCAGTACTTC. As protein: CASSQDEAREGAYEQYF. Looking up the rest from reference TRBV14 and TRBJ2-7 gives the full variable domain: EAGVTQFPSHSVIEKGQTVTLRCDPISGHDNLYWYRRVMGKEIKFLLHFVKESKQDESGMPNNRFLAERTGGTYSTLKVQPAELEDSGVYFCASSQDEAREGAYEQYFGPGTRLTVT.

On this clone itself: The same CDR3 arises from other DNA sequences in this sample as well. This chain's CDR3 is CASSPVTGELFF. The CDR3 nucleotides read TGTGCCAGCTCACCGGTCACCGGGGAGCTGTTTTTT. The chain employs TRBV18 and TRBJ2-2; D is undetermined. V shed 3 bases and J shed 4 bases, with 3 bases lying between them. The CDR3 is 12 amino acids. Germline loops: CDR1 KGHSH, CDR2 LQKENI.

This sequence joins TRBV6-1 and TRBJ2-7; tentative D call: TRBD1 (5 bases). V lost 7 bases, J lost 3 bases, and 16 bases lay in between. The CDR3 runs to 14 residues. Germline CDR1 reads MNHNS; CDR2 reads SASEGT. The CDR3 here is CASTPRQGHYEQYF. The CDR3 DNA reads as TGTGCCAGCACTCCCAGGCAGGGCCACTACGAGCAGTACTTC.

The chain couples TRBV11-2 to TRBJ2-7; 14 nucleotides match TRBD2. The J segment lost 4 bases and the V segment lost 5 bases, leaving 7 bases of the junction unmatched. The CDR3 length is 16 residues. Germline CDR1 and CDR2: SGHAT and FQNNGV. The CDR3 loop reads CASSRTGLAGDYEQYF. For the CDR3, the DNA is TGTGCCAGCAGCCGCACGGGACTAGCGGGAGATTACGAGCAGTACTTC.

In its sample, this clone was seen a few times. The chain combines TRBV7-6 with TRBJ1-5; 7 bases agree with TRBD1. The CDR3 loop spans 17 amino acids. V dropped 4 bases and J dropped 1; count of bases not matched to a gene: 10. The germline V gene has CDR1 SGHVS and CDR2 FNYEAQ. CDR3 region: CASSSSKGTESNQPQHF. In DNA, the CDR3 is TGTGCCAGCAGCTCTTCAAAGGGGACAGAAAGCAATCAGCCCCAGCATTTT.

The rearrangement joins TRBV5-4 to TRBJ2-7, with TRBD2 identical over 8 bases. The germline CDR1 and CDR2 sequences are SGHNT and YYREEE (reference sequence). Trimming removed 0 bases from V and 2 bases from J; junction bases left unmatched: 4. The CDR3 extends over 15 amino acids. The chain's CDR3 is CASSLASGSAYEQYF. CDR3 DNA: TGTGCCAGCAGCTTGGCCAGCGGGAGCGCCTACGAGCAGTACTTC.

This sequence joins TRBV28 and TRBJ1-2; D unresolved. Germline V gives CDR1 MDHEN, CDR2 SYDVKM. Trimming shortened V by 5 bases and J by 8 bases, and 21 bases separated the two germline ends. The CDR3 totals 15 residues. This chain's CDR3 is CASSPKSGRISGYTF. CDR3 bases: TGTGCCAGCAGTCCTAAGTCGGGCAGAATTTCCGGCTACACCTTC.

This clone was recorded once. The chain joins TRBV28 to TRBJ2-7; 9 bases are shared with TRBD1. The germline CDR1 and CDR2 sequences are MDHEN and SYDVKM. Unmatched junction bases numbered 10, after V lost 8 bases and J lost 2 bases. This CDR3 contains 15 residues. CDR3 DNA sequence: TGTGCCAGCTCAAAGGGAGGGACAGGGACCTACGAGCAGTACTTC. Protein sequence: CASSKGGTGTYEQYF.

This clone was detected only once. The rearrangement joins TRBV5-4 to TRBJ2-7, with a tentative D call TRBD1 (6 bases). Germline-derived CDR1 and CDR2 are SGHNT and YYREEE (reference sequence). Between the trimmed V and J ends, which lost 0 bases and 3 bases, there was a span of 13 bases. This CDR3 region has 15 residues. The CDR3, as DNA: TGTGCCAGCAGCTTGGGGGGGCGGACCGACTACGAGCAGTACTTC. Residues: CASSLGGRTDYEQYF.

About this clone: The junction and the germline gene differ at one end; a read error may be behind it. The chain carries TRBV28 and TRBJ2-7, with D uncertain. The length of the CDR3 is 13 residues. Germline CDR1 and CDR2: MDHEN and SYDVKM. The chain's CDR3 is CASNPFFSHEQYF. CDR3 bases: TGTGCCAGCAATCCGTTCTTCTCCCACGAGCAGTACTTC.

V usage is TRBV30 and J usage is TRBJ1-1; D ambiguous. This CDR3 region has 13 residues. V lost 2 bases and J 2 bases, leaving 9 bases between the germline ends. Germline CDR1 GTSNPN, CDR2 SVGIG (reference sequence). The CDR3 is CAWSSTFNTEAFF. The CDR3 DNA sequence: TGTGCCTGGAGTTCCACCTTTAACACTGAAGCTTTCTTT.

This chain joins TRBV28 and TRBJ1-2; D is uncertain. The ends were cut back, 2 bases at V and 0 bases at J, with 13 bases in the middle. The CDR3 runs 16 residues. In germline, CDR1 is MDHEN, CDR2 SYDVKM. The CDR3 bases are TGTGCCAGCAGTTTAGGGTGGCCCTCCTCTAACTATGGCTACACCTTC. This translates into CASSLGWPSSNYGYTF.

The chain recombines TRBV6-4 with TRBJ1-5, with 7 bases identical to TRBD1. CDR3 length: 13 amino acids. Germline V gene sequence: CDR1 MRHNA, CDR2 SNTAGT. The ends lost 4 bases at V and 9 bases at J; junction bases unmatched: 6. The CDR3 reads CASSVPQGPPQHF. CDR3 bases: TGTGCCAGCAGTGTCCCACAGGGGCCGCCCCAGCATTTT.

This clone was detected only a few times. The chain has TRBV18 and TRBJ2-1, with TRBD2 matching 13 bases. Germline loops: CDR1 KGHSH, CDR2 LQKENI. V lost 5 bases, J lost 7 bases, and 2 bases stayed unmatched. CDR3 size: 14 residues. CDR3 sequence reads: CASSGLAGANEQFF. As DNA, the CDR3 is TGTGCCAGCTCAGGACTAGCGGGAGCTAATGAGCAGTTCTTC.

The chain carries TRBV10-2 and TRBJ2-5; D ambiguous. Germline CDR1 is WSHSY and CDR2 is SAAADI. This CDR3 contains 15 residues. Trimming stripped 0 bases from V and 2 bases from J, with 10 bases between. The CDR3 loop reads CASSESVVRQETQYF. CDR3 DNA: TGCGCCAGCAGTGAGTCGGTGGTCAGGCAAGAGACCCAGTACTTC.

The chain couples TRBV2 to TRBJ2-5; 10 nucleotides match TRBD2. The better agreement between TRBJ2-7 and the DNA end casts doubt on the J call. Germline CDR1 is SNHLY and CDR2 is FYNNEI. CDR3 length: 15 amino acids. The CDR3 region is CASSPGLANSYEQYF. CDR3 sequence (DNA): TGTGCCAGCAGTCCGGGACTAGCGAACTCCTACGAGCAGTACTTC.

CDR3 amino acids: CASSPGLAAETQYF. Here the CDR3 DNA reads TGTGCCAGCAGTCCAGGACTAGCTGCCGAGACCCAGTACTTC. The chain combines TRBV28 with TRBJ2-5, with TRBD2 matching over 8 bases. CDR3 length equals 14 residues. Germline V CDR1 and CDR2: MDHEN, SYDVKM. Germline trimming cut 5 bases from V and 5 bases from J; bases unmatched to any gene: 7.

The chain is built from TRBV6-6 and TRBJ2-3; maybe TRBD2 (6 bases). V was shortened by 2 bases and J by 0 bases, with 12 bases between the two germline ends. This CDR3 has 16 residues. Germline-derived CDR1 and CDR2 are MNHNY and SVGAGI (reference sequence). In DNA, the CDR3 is TGTGCCAGCAGTTACGGAGCGGGCCCTAGCACAGATACGCAGTATTTT. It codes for CASSYGAGPSTDTQYF.

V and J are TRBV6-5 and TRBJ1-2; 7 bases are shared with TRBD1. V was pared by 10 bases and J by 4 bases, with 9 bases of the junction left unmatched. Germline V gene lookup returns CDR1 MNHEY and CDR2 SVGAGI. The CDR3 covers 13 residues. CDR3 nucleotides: TGTGCCACCTATACCGCAGGGGGCTATGGCTACACCTTC. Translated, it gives CATYTAGGYGYTF.